Listed below are T cell receptor beta chains from one sample, sequenced in a study of blood T cell repertoires in COVID-19. Profiling relied on immunoSEQ multiplex PCR, and the TCRdb table lists in-frame clones only, not all of them. The table includes roughly 150,000 clones, approximately 91% detected once. Sequences were obtained from peripheral blood. These receptors all stem from a man younger than 35 with COVID-19, enrolled during active disease. The CDR3 runs from the conserved cysteine through the conserved F or W. The order of the fields is D gene, clone size, J gene, V gene, CDR3 protein, CDR3 DNA. The D gene is left open where the match is weak. Only part of the rows carry a size: once, few, many, or a class if the clone is expanded.

. . TRBJ2-7 TRBV7-2 CASSTHPSERAYEQYF TGTGCCAGCAGCACCCATCCAAGCGAGAGAGCCTACGAGCAGTACTTC
TRBD1 . TRBJ2-1 TRBV5-1 CASSLGQGWNEQFF TGCGCCAGCAGCTTGGGACAGGGTTGGAATGAGCAGTTCTTC
. . TRBJ1-2 TRBV7-9 CASSLRGESGYTF TGTGCCAGCAGCTTACGAGGAGAAAGTGGCTACACCTTC
. . TRBJ1-1 TRBV19 CASSKDGVLRGTEAFF TGTGCCAGTAGTAAGGACGGGGTCCTGCGAGGCACTGAAGCTTTCTTT
TRBD2 . TRBJ2-1 TRBV5-5 CASSTWTSGNEQFF TGTGCCAGCAGCACCTGGACTAGCGGAAATGAGCAGTTCTTC
TRBD1 . TRBJ1-5 TRBV27 CASKGTGNQPQHF TGTGCCAGCAAAGGGACAGGCAATCAGCCCCAGCATTTT
TRBD1 . TRBJ2-2 TRBV14 CASSRTGLGPGELFF TGTGCCAGCAGCCGGACAGGGTTGGGGCCCGGGGAGCTGTTTTTT
TRBD1 . TRBJ2-7 TRBV28 CASSLEQGSLVKYEQYF TGTGCCAGCAGCCTCGAACAGGGGTCCCTCGTGAAATACGAGCAGTACTTC
. . TRBJ1-1 TRBV6-5 CASSSGWAEAFF TGTGCCAGCAGTTCAGGGTGGGCTGAAGCTTTCTTT
. . TRBJ1-1 TRBV19 CASSTGMNTEAFF TGTGCCAGTAGTACAGGGATGAACACTGAAGCTTTCTTT
TRBD1 once TRBJ2-7 TRBV6-5 CASSSTGGKQYF TGTGCCAGCAGTTCTACAGGGGGCAAACAGTACTTC
TRBD2 . TRBJ2-3 TRBV15 CATSRDLGGGPTDTQYF TGTGCCACCAGCAGAGATCTCGGGGGAGGGCCCACAGATACGCAGTATTTT
. . TRBJ1-1 TRBV4-1 CASSPTGIIDTEAFF TGCGCCAGCAGCCCAACAGGGATTATCGACACTGAAGCTTTCTTT
TRBD1 . TRBJ2-1 TRBV19 CASSTGQGYNEQFF TGTGCCAGTAGTACTGGACAGGGCTACAATGAGCAGTTCTTC
. once TRBJ2-1 TRBV12-3/TRBV12-4 CASSRAGAPPPFF TGTGCCAGCAGTCGCGCTGGGGCACCCCCCCCGTTCTTC
TRBD1 once TRBJ2-3 TRBV30 CAWSRTGQADTQYF TGTGCCTGGAGTAGGACAGGGCAGGCAGATACGCAGTATTTT
. . TRBJ2-7 TRBV19 CASRGDTAYEQYF TGTGCCAGTAGGGGAGACACGGCCTACGAGCAGTACTTC
TRBD2 . TRBJ2-7 TRBV7-2 CASSLGLGGDREQYF TGTGCCAGCAGCTTAGGTCTCGGGGGGGATAGGGAGCAGTACTTC